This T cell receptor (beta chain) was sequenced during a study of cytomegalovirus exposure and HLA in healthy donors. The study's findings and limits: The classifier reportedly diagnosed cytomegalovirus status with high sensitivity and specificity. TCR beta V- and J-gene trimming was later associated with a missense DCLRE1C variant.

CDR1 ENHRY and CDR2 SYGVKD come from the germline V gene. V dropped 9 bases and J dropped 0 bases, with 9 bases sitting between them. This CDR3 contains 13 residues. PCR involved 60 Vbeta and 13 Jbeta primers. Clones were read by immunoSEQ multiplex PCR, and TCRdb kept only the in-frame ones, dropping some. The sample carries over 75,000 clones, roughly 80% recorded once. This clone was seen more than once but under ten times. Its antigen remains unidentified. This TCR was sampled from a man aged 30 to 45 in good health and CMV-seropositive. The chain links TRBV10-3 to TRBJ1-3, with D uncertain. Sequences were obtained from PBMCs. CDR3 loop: CAIAQSSGNTIYF. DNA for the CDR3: TGTGCCATAGCACAGAGCTCTGGAAACACCATATATTTT.